This T cell receptor beta chain was captured by sequencing in a study of CD8+ T cells in alopecia areata. Concerning this clone itself: Its target is not known.

Study-level results: Uncertain still, given a single nonresponder, is whether baseline CD8+ expansion links to response. Higher clonality was seen in lesional scalp than in normal scalp, especially in alopecia totalis/universalis.

Trimming took 1 base from V and 4 from J, leaving 6 bases between them. The CDR3 length is 13 residues. Germline V CDR1 and CDR2: SGHTA, FQGNSA. Treatment defined: oral pan-JAK inhibitor, 5-10 mg twice daily. Peripheral blood, together with lesional scalp punch biopsies, was collected from alopecia areata patients. Extraction of RNA preceded its reverse transcription into cDNA, which served as the sequencing template. Sequencing was performed with immunoSEQ multiplex PCR; in TCRdb, only in-frame clones are kept and a portion is missing. The sample yields about 180,000 clones, around half seen once. This receptor was identified in a human donor with alopecia areata. Sample: CD8+ T cells sorted from blood, taken at week 24, from a patient treated with tofacitinib. The V call is TRBV7-2, the J call TRBJ2-3, with D uncertain. The CDR3 spells CASSLEPSDTQYF. The CDR3 nucleotides are TGTGCCAGCAGCTTAGAACCTTCAGATACGCAGTATTTT.